This T cell receptor beta chain was identified in a study of cytomegalovirus exposure and HLA in healthy donors. Study conclusions and caveats: The authors later found HLA-associated TCR beta chains more clonally expanded than equally common others. A list of 150 to 200 TCR beta chains associated with cytomegalovirus was given.

As for this clone: Its matching antigen is unknown.

There are 15 residues in the CDR3. In germline, CDR1 is MDHEN, CDR2 SYDVKM. J gave up 2 bases and V 3 bases, and 2 bases lay outside the gene matches. The study ran its PCR with 60 Vbeta and 13 Jbeta primers. Per the study methods: Per a later analysis, the number of unique TCR beta chains was about 78 million, of which roughly 9.9 million were shared. Sequencing used immunoSEQ multiplex PCR; TCRdb keeps in-frame clones, though not all of them. The DNA was the basis for D and trimming; V, J and clone size are from that table. The sample lists 110,000 to 150,000 clones; about 82% were seen once. V usage is TRBV28 and J usage is TRBJ2-3; TRBD2 matches 10 bases. Sequenced: PBMCs. The sequence came from a woman aged 40 to 49 in good health and CMV-seropositive. CDR3 in DNA: TGTGCCAGCAGTTTTACTAGCGGGACCACAGATACGCAGTATTTT. Translation gives CASSFTSGTTDTQYF.